These 20 T cell receptor beta chains originate from one sample sequenced in a study of vaccination and CD4 T cells after COVID-19. The antigens these receptors bind are not known. Cultured CD4+ T cells had their DNA profiled by the Oncomine TCR Beta short-read assay. TCRdb itself ran the PCR reads through MiXCR, one entry per CDR3 protein. The sample has 10,000 to 15,000 distinct CDR3 sequences, around 74% seen once. This sample's treatment: roughly ten-day PBMC culture with coronavirus spike peptide pools or control peptides (ViraFEST assay). The sample was CD4+ T cells from blood, cultured in vitro, taken after SARS-CoV-2 vaccination. The receptors originated from a human donor who received a COVID-19 vaccine.

This clonotype was seen a few times. The chain links TRBV7-6 to TRBJ2-3; D is unclear. The germline V gene has CDR1 SGHVS and CDR2 FNYEAQ. V was cut by 5 bases and J by 5 bases, with 11 bases left in between. The CDR3 is made up of 13 amino acids. This CDR3 reads CASSPKKEDTQYF. CDR3 nucleotides: TGTGCCAGCAGCCCAAAGAAAGAAGATACGCAGTATTTT.

V gene TRBV12-3 or TRBV12-4 combines with J gene TRBJ2-3; D uncertain. This CDR3 is 19 amino acids long. Trimming removed 4 bases from V and 3 bases from J, with 26 bases in between. The CDR3 DNA reads TGTGCCAGCAGTTCAGCCCACCAACGACTTGACGAAGGAACAGATACGCAGTATTTT. As protein: CASSSAHQRLDEGTDTQYF.

The CDR3 here is CASSIPHVGGAETQYF. The DNA for the CDR3 is TGTGCCAGTAGTATACCCCACGTCGGGGGCGCCGAGACCCAGTACTTC. The chain links TRBV19 to TRBJ2-5; D might be TRBD1 or TRBD2, each matching 6 bases. Per the germline V gene, CDR1 is LNHDA and CDR2 is SQIVND (reference sequence). Trimming took 2 bases from V and 5 from J, leaving 18 bases between them. This CDR3 spans 16 amino acids.

The chain is built from TRBV19 and TRBJ1-2; D call uncertain. The CDR3 runs 19 residues. The V gene lost 2 bases and the J gene lost 4 bases, with 26 bases spanning the gap. CDR1 is LNHDA, CDR2 SQIVND, per germline (reference sequence). This chain's CDR3 is CASSISWTSRIIRTYGYTF. DNA for the CDR3: TGTGCCAGTAGTATAAGTTGGACGTCGCGGATTATACGGACCTATGGCTACACCTTC.

The chain combines TRBV27 with TRBJ1-2; 8 bases are a match to TRBD1. The length of the CDR3 is 12 residues. In germline, CDR1 is MNHEY, CDR2 SMNVEV (reference sequence). V was clipped by 6 bases and J by 5 bases; unmatched bases: 2. CDR3 DNA sequence: TGTGCCAGCAGACAGGGGGGATATGGCTACACCTTC. Translation gives CASRQGGYGYTF.

J is TRBJ2-1 and V is TRBV4-2; 10 bases agree with TRBD2. The CDR3 is made up of 17 amino acids. With 1 base clipped from V and 4 bases from J, the junction kept 7 bases outside the gene matches. Per germline, CDR1 LGHNA and CDR2 YNFKEQ. The CDR3 loop reads CASSQVLAGGLYNEQFF. CDR3 coding DNA: TGTGCCAGCAGCCAAGTGTTAGCGGGGGGTTTGTACAATGAGCAGTTCTTC.

The chain couples TRBV20-1 to TRBJ2-2, with 9 positions matching TRBD2. After removal of 7 bases from V and 0 bases from J, the junction contained 15 bases not matched to a gene. The CDR3 extends over 18 amino acids. CDR1 and CDR2 (germline): DFQATT, SNEGSKA (reference sequence). The CDR3 here is CSVPGNSGGRTNTGELFF. Written as DNA, the CDR3 is TGCAGTGTCCCCGGAAATAGCGGGGGAAGAACGAACACCGGGGAGCTGTTTTTT.

The V and J genes are TRBV30 and TRBJ2-3; D ambiguous. This CDR3 is 13 amino acids long. Germline CDR1 is GTSNPN and CDR2 is SVGIG (reference sequence). Trimming took 3 bases from V and 2 from J, leaving 9 bases between them. CDR3 region: CAWRAQATDTQYF. DNA of the CDR3: TGTGCCTGGAGGGCCCAGGCCACAGATACGCAGTATTTT.

A note on this clonotype: This may be a read error, as it is one base from a much larger clone. This chain uses TRBV6-1 with TRBJ2-2; 7 nucleotides agree with TRBD1. Per germline, CDR1 MNHNS and CDR2 SASEGT. This CDR3 contains 15 residues. The CDR3 loop reads CASREGGADTGELLF. The CDR3 bases are TGTGCCAGCAGGGAAGGGGGCGCCGACACCGGGGAGCTGCTTTTT.

The V call is TRBV6-5, the J call TRBJ2-5, with 11 bases aligning to TRBD2. The CDR3 is made up of 15 amino acids. Germline V gives CDR1 MNHEY, CDR2 SVGAGI. V was pared by 4 bases and J by 3 bases, with 4 bases of the junction left unmatched. The CDR3 nucleotides are TGTGCCAGCAGTTGGGGGACTAGCGGAGAAGAGACCCAGTACTTC. Translated: CASSWGTSGEETQYF.

The CDR3 region is CASSLNANQETQYF. Here the CDR3 DNA reads TGCGCCAGCAGCTTGAACGCCAACCAAGAGACCCAGTACTTC. V usage is TRBV5-1 and J usage is TRBJ2-5; no clear D gene. Trimming shortened V by 1 base and J by 0 bases, and 7 bases separated the two germline ends. The CDR3 length is 14 residues. Germline V CDR1 and CDR2: SGHRS, YFSETQ.

CDR3 protein: CSARASDRPTYEQYF. The CDR3 coding sequence is TGCAGTGCTAGAGCTTCGGACAGGCCGACCTACGAGCAGTACTTC. The J gene is TRBJ2-7, the V gene TRBV20-1, with 7 positions matching TRBD1. The CDR3 has 15 residues. The V gene's germline CDR1 is DFQATT and CDR2 SNEGSKA (reference sequence). V shed 1 base and J 2 bases; nucleotides not matched to a gene: 8.

This clonotype was counted once. This chain joins TRBV2 and TRBJ1-5, with 7 bases aligning to TRBD1. Germline CDR1 and CDR2: SNHLY and FYNNEI. The CDR3 length is 15 residues. V shed 4 bases, J shed 5 bases, and the junction held 8 bases outside the gene matches. CDR3 protein: CASSGTGGRYQPQHF. CDR3 in DNA: TGTGCCAGCAGTGGGACAGGTGGTAGGTATCAGCCCCAGCATTTT. Variable domain in full (rest from reference TRBV2 and TRBJ1-5): EPEVTQTPSHQVTQMGQEVILRCVPISNHLYFYWYRQILGQKVEFLVSFYNNEISEKSEIFDDQFSVERPDGSNFTLKIRSTKLEDSAMYFCASSGTGGRYQPQHFGDGTRLSIL.

This clonotype showed up just once. The V call is TRBV6-5, the J call TRBJ1-3, with 7 bases fitting TRBD1. The ends lost 4 bases at V and 2 bases at J; junction bases unmatched: 5. Germline V CDR1 and CDR2: MNHEY, SVGAGI. The CDR3 covers 15 residues. This chain's CDR3 is CASSLTGATGNTIYF. For the CDR3, the DNA is TGTGCCAGCAGTTTAACAGGGGCGACTGGAAACACCATATATTTT.

The CDR3 DNA reads as TGCAGTGCTGGGACCGGGACTAGCGGGGGTGCGGTCAAAAACATTCAGTACTTC. It translates to CSAGTGTSGGAVKNIQYF. The genes are TRBV20-1 and TRBJ2-4, with 14 bases aligning to TRBD2. J was trimmed by 3 bases and V by 5 bases; bases with no gene match: 12. The CDR3 has 18 residues. Per germline, CDR1 DFQATT and CDR2 SNEGSKA (reference sequence).

This sequence joins TRBV10-3 and TRBJ1-1, with 8 bases matching TRBD1. The CDR3 runs to 13 residues. V gave up 5 bases and J gave up 4 bases; unmatched junction bases: 3. Germline CDR1 reads ENHRY; CDR2 reads SYGVKD. The CDR3, as DNA: TGTGCCATCAGTTCAGGGGGCTTCACTGAAGCTTTCTTT. It codes for CAISSGGFTEAFF.

The chain links TRBV20-1 to TRBJ2-3; D gene uncertain. CDR3 length: 12 residues. Germline CDR1 DFQATT, CDR2 SNEGSKA (reference sequence). The V end lost 0 bases, the J end lost 6 bases, and 7 bases lay between the germline ends. The CDR3 DNA is TGCAGTGCTAGAGAGCCCCGGGATACGCAGTATTTT. Translation: CSAREPRDTQYF.

The chain joins TRBV27 to TRBJ1-6; tentative D call: TRBD1 (5 bases). Trimming took off 5 bases at V and 4 bases at J, with 12 bases between the two ends. The CDR3 runs to 15 residues. Germline CDR1 MNHEY, CDR2 SMNVEV (reference sequence). The CDR3 coding sequence is TGTGCCAGCAGTCCCGGCGGGGGGTATAATTCACCCCTCCACTTT. As protein: CASSPGGGYNSPLHF.

The V and J genes are TRBV10-1 and TRBJ1-2; D not resolved. The germline gives CDR1 WNHNN, CDR2 SYGVQD (reference sequence). This CDR3 has 14 residues. The V end lost 10 bases, the J end lost 4 bases, and 19 bases lay between the germline ends. CDR3 nucleotides: TGCGCCATCATAAATGTCCGCCCCGCCTATGGCTACACCTTC. Translating gives CAIINVRPAYGYTF.

The chain employs TRBV4-1 and TRBJ1-2; weak D call: TRBD1 (6 bases). The CDR3 sequence is 14 residues long. V dropped 4 bases and J dropped 3 bases, with 12 bases sitting between them. CDR1 is MGHRA, CDR2 YSYEKL, per germline. The CDR3 protein is CASSLGQFDYGYTF. Here the CDR3 DNA reads TGCGCCAGCAGCCTCGGACAGTTCGACTATGGCTACACCTTC.